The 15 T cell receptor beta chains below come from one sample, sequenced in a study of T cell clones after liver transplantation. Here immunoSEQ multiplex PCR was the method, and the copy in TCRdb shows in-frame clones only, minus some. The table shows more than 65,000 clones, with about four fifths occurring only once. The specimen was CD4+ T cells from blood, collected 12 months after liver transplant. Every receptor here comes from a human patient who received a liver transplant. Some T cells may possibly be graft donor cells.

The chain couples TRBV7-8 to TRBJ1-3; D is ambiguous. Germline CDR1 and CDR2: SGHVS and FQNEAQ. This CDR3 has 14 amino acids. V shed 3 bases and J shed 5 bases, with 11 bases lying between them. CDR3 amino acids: CASSFGGGRNTIYF. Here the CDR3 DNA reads TGTGCCAGCAGCTTTGGAGGAGGAAGAAACACCATATATTTT.

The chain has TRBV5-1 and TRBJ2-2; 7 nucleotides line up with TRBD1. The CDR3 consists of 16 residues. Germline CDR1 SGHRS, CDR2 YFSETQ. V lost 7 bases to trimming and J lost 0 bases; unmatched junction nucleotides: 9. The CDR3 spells CASSGPGQANTGELFF. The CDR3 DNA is TGCGCCAGCTCTGGGCCCGGACAGGCGAACACCGGGGAGCTGTTTTTT.

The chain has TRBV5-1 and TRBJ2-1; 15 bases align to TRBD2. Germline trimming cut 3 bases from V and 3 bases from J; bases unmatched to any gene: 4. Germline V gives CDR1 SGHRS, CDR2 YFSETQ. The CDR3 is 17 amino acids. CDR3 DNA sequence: TGCGCCAGCAGCTCGGGACTAGCGGGAGGACTCTACAATGAGCAGTTCTTC. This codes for CASSSGLAGGLYNEQFF.

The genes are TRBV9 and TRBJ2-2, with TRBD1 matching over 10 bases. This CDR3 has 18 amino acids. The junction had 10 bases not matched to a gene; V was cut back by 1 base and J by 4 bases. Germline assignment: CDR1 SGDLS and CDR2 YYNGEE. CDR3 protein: CASSVLPRQGAATGELFF. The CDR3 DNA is TGTGCCAGCAGCGTACTACCAAGACAGGGGGCTGCCACCGGGGAGCTGTTTTTT.

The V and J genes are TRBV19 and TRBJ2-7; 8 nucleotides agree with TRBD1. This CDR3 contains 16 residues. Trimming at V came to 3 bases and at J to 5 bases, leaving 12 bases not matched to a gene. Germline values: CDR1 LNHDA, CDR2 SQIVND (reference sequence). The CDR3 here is CASSMNDGRTGNEQYF. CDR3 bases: TGTGCCAGTAGTATGAATGACGGTCGGACAGGGAACGAGCAGTACTTC.

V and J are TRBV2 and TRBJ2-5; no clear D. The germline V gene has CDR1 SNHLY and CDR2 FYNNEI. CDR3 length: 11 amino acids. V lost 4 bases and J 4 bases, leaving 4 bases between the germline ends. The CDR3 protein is CASSGSETQYF. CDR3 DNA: TGTGCCAGCAGTGGCTCAGAGACCCAGTACTTC.

CDR3 sequence (DNA): TGTGCCAGCAGCTCGGGGACTAGCGAGTACAATGAGCAGTTCTTC. This translates into CASSSGTSEYNEQFF. This rearrangement joins TRBV13 to TRBJ2-1, with TRBD2 identical over 10 bases. This CDR3 is 15 amino acids long. Germline-derived CDR1 and CDR2 are PRHDT and FYEKMQ (reference sequence). With 4 bases clipped from V and 4 bases from J, the junction kept 4 bases outside the gene matches.

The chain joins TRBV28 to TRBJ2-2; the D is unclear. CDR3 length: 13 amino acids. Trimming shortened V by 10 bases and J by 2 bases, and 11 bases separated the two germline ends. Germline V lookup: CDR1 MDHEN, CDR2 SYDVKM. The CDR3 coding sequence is TGTGCCATTCCGGCCCCAAACACCGGGGAGCTGTTTTTT. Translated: CAIPAPNTGELFF.

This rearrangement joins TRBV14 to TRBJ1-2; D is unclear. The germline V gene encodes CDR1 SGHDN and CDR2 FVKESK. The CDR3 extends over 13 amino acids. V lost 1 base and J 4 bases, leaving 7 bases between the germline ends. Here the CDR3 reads CASSQVAAYGYTF. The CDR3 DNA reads TGTGCCAGCAGCCAAGTTGCAGCCTATGGCTACACCTTC.

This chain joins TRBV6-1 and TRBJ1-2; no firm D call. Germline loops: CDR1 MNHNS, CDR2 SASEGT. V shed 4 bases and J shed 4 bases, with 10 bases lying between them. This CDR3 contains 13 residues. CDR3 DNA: TGTGCCAGCAGTGGGCAGCAGACCTATGGCTACACCTTC. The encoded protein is CASSGQQTYGYTF.

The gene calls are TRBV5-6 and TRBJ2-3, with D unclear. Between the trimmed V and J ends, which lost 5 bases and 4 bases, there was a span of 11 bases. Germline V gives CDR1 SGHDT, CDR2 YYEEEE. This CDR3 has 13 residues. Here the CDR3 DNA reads TGTGCCAGCAGATTAACAGAGGCAGATACGCAGTATTTT. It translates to CASRLTEADTQYF.

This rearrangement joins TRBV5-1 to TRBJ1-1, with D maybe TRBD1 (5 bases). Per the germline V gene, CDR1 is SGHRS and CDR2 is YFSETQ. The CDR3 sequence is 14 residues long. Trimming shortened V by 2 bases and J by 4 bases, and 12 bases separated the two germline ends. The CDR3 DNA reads TGCGCCAGCAGCTTACCGACAGCCACCACTGAAGCTTTCTTT. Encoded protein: CASSLPTATTEAFF. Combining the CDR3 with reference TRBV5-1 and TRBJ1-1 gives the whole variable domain KAGVTQTPRYLIKTRGQQVTLSCSPISGHRSVSWYQQTPGQGLQFLFEYFSETQRNKGNFPGRFSGRQFSNSRSEMNVSTLELGDSALYLCASSLPTATTEAFFGQGTRLTVV.

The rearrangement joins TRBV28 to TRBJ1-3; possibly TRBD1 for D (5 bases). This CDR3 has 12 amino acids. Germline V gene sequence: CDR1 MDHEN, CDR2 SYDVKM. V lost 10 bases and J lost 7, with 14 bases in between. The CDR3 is CATRGIANTIYF. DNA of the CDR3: TGTGCCACCCGGGGGATTGCTAACACCATATATTTT. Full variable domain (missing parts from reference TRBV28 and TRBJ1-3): DVKVTQSSRYLVKRTGEKVFLECVQDMDHENMFWYRQDPGLGLRLIYFSYDVKMKEKGDIPEGYSVSREKKERFSLILESASTNQTSMYLCATRGIANTIYFGEGSWLTVV.

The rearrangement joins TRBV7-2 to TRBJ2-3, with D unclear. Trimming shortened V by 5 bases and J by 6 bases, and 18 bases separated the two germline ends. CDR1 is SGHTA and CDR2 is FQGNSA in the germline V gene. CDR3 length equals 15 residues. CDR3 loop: CASSPKPVGWDTQYF. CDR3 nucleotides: TGTGCCAGCAGCCCAAAACCTGTAGGATGGGATACGCAGTATTTT.

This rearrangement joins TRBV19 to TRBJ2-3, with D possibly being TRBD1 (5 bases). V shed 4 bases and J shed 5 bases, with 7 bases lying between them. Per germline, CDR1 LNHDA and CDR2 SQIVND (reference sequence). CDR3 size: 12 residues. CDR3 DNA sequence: TGTGCCAGTAGTACTCAGGGAGATACGCAGTATTTT. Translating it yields CASSTQGDTQYF.